These T cell receptor beta chains were read from a single sample in a study of beta chain features in type 1 diabetes. Here immunoSEQ multiplex PCR was the method, and the copy in TCRdb shows in-frame clones only, minus some. The data contain about 170,000 clones, 7.8% of them singletons. Sequenced input: central memory CD4+ T cells from blood. The receptor source for this set is a middle-aged woman with type 1 diabetes. Both conserved end residues are part of each CDR3. The D gene is left open where the match is weak. Some rows mark clone size as missing; the rest say once, few, many or name a class of expanded clone.

clone_size | j_call | v_call | d_call | cdr3_nt | cdr3_aa
- | TRBJ2-2 | TRBV5-4 | TRBD2 | TGTGCCAGCAGCTTGGCCCCCGGGGGGGGTGACACCGGGGAGCTGTTTTTT | CASSLAPGGGDTGELFF
- | TRBJ1-3 | TRBV4-1 | - | TGCGCCAGCAGCCAATCGCCCCCAGGACAAGCTGGAAACACCATATATTTT | CASSQSPPGQAGNTIYF
- | TRBJ2-2 | TRBV5-1 | - | TGCGCCAGCAGCTTGGATCTCACCGGGGAGCTGTTTTTT | CASSLDLTGELFF
few | TRBJ2-7 | TRBV7-9 | - | TGTGCCAGCAGCCCCGGGTTTGACGGAACCTACGAGCAGTACTTC | CASSPGFDGTYEQYF
- | TRBJ1-6 | TRBV6-5 | - | TGTGCCAGCAGTTCGAGACGGGGGAATTCACCCCTCCACTTT | CASSSRRGNSPLHF
few | TRBJ2-1 | TRBV7-9 | TRBD2 | TGTGCCAGCAGCCAAGCTCAACTAGCGGACAATGAGCAGTTCTTC | CASSQAQLADNEQFF
few | TRBJ2-5 | TRBV5-1 | TRBD1 | TGCGCCAGCAGCCCTGGACAGGTACAAGAGACCCAGTACTTC | CASSPGQVQETQYF
- | TRBJ1-2 | TRBV7-9 | - | TGTGCCAGCAGCTTACTGATCCTGGAGGGCTACACCTTC | CASSLLILEGYTF
medium-sized | TRBJ1-1 | TRBV29-1 | - | TGCAGCGTGCAGACAGGAAGGAACACTGAAGCTTTCTTT | CSVQTGRNTEAFF
few | TRBJ1-4 | TRBV7-9 | - | TGTGCCAGCAGCCCGAGTCGAAGGGGTGAAAAACTGTTTTTT | CASSPSRRGEKLFF
few | TRBJ1-4 | TRBV15 | - | TGTGCCACCTGCCGTGGGCCGAATGAAAAACTGTTTTTT | CATCRGPNEKLFF
- | TRBJ1-2 | TRBV4-3 | - | TGCGCCAGCAGCCAAGATCCAGGTCCTTACGGCTACACCTTC | CASSQDPGPYGYTF
- | TRBJ2-7 | TRBV10-3 | TRBD2 | TGTGCCACCCTAAGGGCGGGGGACTACGAGCAGTACTTC | CATLRAGDYEQYF
few | TRBJ2-6 | TRBV7-9 | TRBD1 | TGTGCCAGCAGCTTAACACAGGGGGCTGGGACTGGGGCCAACGTCCTGACTTTC | CASSLTQGAGTGANVLTF
few | TRBJ1-5 | TRBV6-6 | TRBD1 | TGTGCCAGCAGTGTGGACAGGGGGGATCAGCCCCAGCATTTT | CASSVDRGDQPQHF
- | TRBJ1-1 | TRBV18 | - | TGTGCCAGCTCATTCAATTTGCAGGCAAACACTGAAGCTTTCTTT | CASSFNLQANTEAFF
- | TRBJ1-5 | TRBV5-1 | - | TGCGCCAGCAGCTTGGAAGGCAGGGGTCAACAGCCCCAGCATTTT | CASSLEGRGQQPQHF
- | TRBJ2-6 | TRBV4-2 | - | TGTGCCAGCAGTCCACAGGGCTCTGGGGCCAACGTCCTGACTTTC | CASSPQGSGANVLTF
few | TRBJ2-1 | TRBV6-5 | - | TGTGCCAGCAGTTCCAAACCGGGACTTCTAAACAATGAGCAGTTCTTC | CASSSKPGLLNNEQFF
few | TRBJ2-7 | TRBV5-1 | TRBD2 | TGCGCCAGCAGCTTGGGGCCGAGCGGGGACGAGCAGTACTTC | CASSLGPSGDEQYF
many | TRBJ1-4 | TRBV14 | TRBD1 | TGTGCCAGCAGCCCGGGACAGAGCCATGAAAAACTGTTTTTT | CASSPGQSHEKLFF
- | TRBJ1-5 | TRBV5-6 | TRBD1 | TGTGCCAGCAGCTCGGGACAGGGGGTTGACCGGCCCCAGCATTTT | CASSSGQGVDRPQHF
few | TRBJ2-1 | TRBV4-3 | TRBD2 | TGCGCCAGCAGCCAGGGAGGAGCGGGAGTTTCGGATGAGCAGTTCTTC | CASSQGGAGVSDEQFF
few | TRBJ2-5 | TRBV7-9 | - | TGCGCCAGCAGCCAAGTCCTTAGGAGCCAAGAGACCCAGTACTTC | CASSQVLRSQETQYF
few | TRBJ1-2 | TRBV27 | TRBD1 | TGTGCCAGCAGTTTGGGGCCCGGGACAGTCAACTATGGCTACACCTTC | CASSLGPGTVNYGYTF
- | TRBJ1-4 | TRBV7-2 | TRBD1 | TGTGCCAGCACTTTCGACAGGGCGGGTGGGGAAAAACTGTTTTTT | CASTFDRAGGEKLFF
- | TRBJ2-1 | TRBV10-3 | TRBD1 | TGTGCCATCAGTGAACCGGGACAGGGGGCTGTCAATGAGCAGTTCTTC | CAISEPGQGAVNEQFF
few | TRBJ2-1 | TRBV11-3 | - | TGTGCCAGCAGCCAGTCCAGGGGCCTTGAGCAGTTCTTC | CASSQSRGLEQFF